These 20 T cell receptor beta chains were all obtained from the same sample, sequenced in a study of blood T cell repertoires in COVID-19. The repertoire was sequenced with immunoSEQ multiplex PCR; TCRdb's copy has only in-frame clones and lacks some. The sample lists roughly 400,000 clones; around 89% were seen once. The sequenced sample consisted of PBMCs or T cells enriched from blood (not recorded which). These receptors were collected from a man aged 30-40 years who had recovered from COVID-19.

V is TRBV7-9 and J is TRBJ1-2, with D perhaps matching TRBD1 (6 bases). Germline V lookup: CDR1 SEHNR, CDR2 FQNEAQ (reference sequence). This CDR3 is 13 amino acids long. Trimming took off 3 bases at V and 8 bases at J, with 13 bases between the two ends. The CDR3, as DNA: TGTGCCAGCAGCTTGTTACAGGGAGGGGGCTACACCTTC. Translated, it gives CASSLLQGGGYTF. Using reference TRBV7-9 and TRBJ1-2 for the parts outside the CDR3, the full variable domain is DTGVSQNPRHKITKRGQNVTFRCDPISEHNRLYWYRQTLGQGPEFLTYFQNEAQLEKSRLLSDRFSAERPKGSFSTLEIQRTEQGDSAMYLCASSLLQGGGYTFGSGTRLTVV.

The V call is TRBV19, the J call TRBJ2-1; TRBD2 aligns across 7 bases. Trimming took 7 bases from V and 4 from J; bases not matched to a gene: 10. Germline CDR1 reads LNHDA; CDR2 reads SQIVND (reference sequence). CDR3 length: 15 amino acids. CDR3 residues: CASTSGGLPYNEQFF. CDR3 in DNA: TGTGCCAGTACCTCGGGGGGACTTCCATACAATGAGCAGTTCTTC.

This chain connects TRBV28 to TRBJ1-2; D not resolved. The CDR3 totals 13 residues. The germline V gene has CDR1 MDHEN and CDR2 SYDVKM. Trimming took 3 bases from V and 8 from J, leaving 13 bases between them. CDR3 residues: CASSLEYLLGYTF. The CDR3 DNA is TGTGCCAGCAGTTTGGAGTACCTCCTGGGCTACACCTTC.

The chain joins TRBV27 to TRBJ2-1; TRBD2 might be the D (10 bases). The CDR3 has 19 residues. CDR1 is MNHEY and CDR2 is SMNVEV in the germline V gene (reference sequence). V was trimmed by 7 bases and J by 4 bases, leaving 29 bases between them. CDR3 nucleotides: TGTGCCAGCAAAACCGACAGGGGGAGTAGCGGGAGGTATTACAATGAGCAGTTCTTC. Its protein product is CASKTDRGSSGRYYNEQFF.

The V and J genes are TRBV19 and TRBJ1-5; no definite D call. V was shortened by 8 bases and J by 3 bases, with 17 bases between the two germline ends. The germline V gene has CDR1 LNHDA and CDR2 SQIVND (reference sequence). CDR3 length: 15 residues. CDR3 amino acids: CASLYKYGNNQPQHF. DNA for the CDR3: TGTGCCAGTCTTTACAAGTACGGGAACAATCAGCCCCAGCATTTT.

This clone appeared a single time. This chain uses TRBV19 with TRBJ2-7; D gene uncertain. Germline V CDR1 and CDR2: LNHDA, SQIVND (reference sequence). The CDR3 totals 13 residues. The ends were cut back, 1 base at V and 5 bases at J, with 9 bases in the middle. The CDR3 region is CASSIGLVHEQYF. The CDR3 DNA reads TGTGCCAGTAGTATAGGGCTAGTCCACGAGCAGTACTTC.

The J gene is TRBJ2-7, the V gene TRBV28, with 11 bases aligning to TRBD2. V lost 7 bases, J lost 2 bases, and 4 bases stayed unmatched. CDR1 is MDHEN and CDR2 is SYDVKM in the germline V gene. The CDR3 has 14 residues. The CDR3 DNA reads TGTGCCAGCATCGGGACTAGCGGCCCCTACGAGCAGTACTTC. Its translation: CASIGTSGPYEQYF.

The V gene is TRBV5-1, the J gene TRBJ2-2, with TRBD2 matching 15 bases. This CDR3 contains 16 residues. Germline V gene sequence: CDR1 SGHRS, CDR2 YFSETQ. Losses at the gene ends were 4 bases for V and 4 bases for J; bases not matched to a gene: 2. The chain's CDR3 is CASSRGLAGGTGELFF. The CDR3 nucleotides are TGCGCCAGCAGCCGGGGACTAGCGGGAGGCACCGGGGAGCTGTTTTTT. The full variable domain, completed using reference TRBV5-1 and TRBJ2-2, is KAGVTQTPRYLIKTRGQQVTLSCSPISGHRSVSWYQQTPGQGLQFLFEYFSETQRNKGNFPGRFSGRQFSNSRSEMNVSTLELGDSALYLCASSRGLAGGTGELFFGEGSRLTVL.

This chain joins TRBV7-8 and TRBJ2-2; D is ambiguous. CDR1 SGHVS and CDR2 FQNEAQ come from the germline V gene. CDR3 length: 15 residues. Trimming took off 0 bases at V and 3 bases at J, with 8 bases between the two ends. The CDR3 DNA reads as TGTGCCAGCAGCTTAGCCGTGGGCCACACCGGGGAGCTGTTTTTT. Translated, it gives CASSLAVGHTGELFF.

This chain links TRBV2 with TRBJ2-2, with 7 bases matching TRBD2. The V and J ends lost 8 bases and 5 bases, in that order; junction bases with no gene match: 8. The length of the CDR3 is 14 residues. Germline CDR1 is SNHLY and CDR2 is FYNNEI. The DNA for the CDR3 is TGTGCCAGCGGACTAGGTCTCCCTACCGGGGAGCTGTTTTTT. It specifies CASGLGLPTGELFF.

The chain links TRBV12-3 or TRBV12-4 to TRBJ1-1; 10 positions match TRBD1. V lost 7 bases, J lost 11 bases, and 7 bases stayed unmatched. The CDR3 sequence is 12 residues long. This chain's CDR3 is CASKPGQGRAFF. For the CDR3, the DNA is TGTGCCAGCAAACCGGGACAGGGGAGGGCTTTCTTT.

The chain is built from TRBV7-2 and TRBJ2-3; D gene unclear. The CDR3 length is 13 residues. Germline V CDR1 and CDR2: SGHTA, FQGNSA. Trimming removed 5 bases from V and 7 bases from J, with 13 bases in between. CDR3 in amino acids: CASSPPSPNTQYF. Written as DNA, the CDR3 is TGTGCCAGCAGCCCACCTAGTCCAAATACGCAGTATTTT.

The rearrangement links TRBV5-8 to TRBJ2-6, with D possibly TRBD2 on 5 matching bases. Trimming took 9 bases from V and 5 from J, leaving 12 bases between them. Per germline, CDR1 SGHTS and CDR2 YDEGEE. This CDR3 is built from 13 residues. CDR3 residues: CATSLDWANVLTF. The DNA of the CDR3 is TGTGCCACTAGCCTCGATTGGGCCAACGTCCTGACTTTC. The full variable domain, completed using reference TRBV5-8 and TRBJ2-6, is EAGVTQSPTHLIKTRGQQATLRCSPISGHTSVYWYQQALGLGLQFLLWYDEGEERNRGNFPPRFSGRQFPNYSSELNVNALELEDSALYLCATSLDWANVLTFGAGSRLTVL.

The rearrangement uses TRBV5-6 and TRBJ2-3; TRBD1 matches at 7 bases. V dropped 0 bases and J dropped 1; count of bases not matched to a gene: 2. In germline, CDR1 is SGHDT, CDR2 YYEEEE. The CDR3 consists of 15 residues. The CDR3 coding sequence is TGTGCCAGCAGCTTGGTGGACAGGCGCACAGATACGCAGTATTTT. Residues: CASSLVDRRTDTQYF.

The rearrangement uses TRBV28 and TRBJ1-1; 7 bases match TRBD1. CDR1 MDHEN and CDR2 SYDVKM come from the germline V gene. The V gene end was trimmed by 5 bases and the J gene end by 4 bases; junction bases not matched to a gene: 10. The CDR3 has 15 residues. The CDR3 DNA follows: TGTGCCAGCAGTAGACTCGGGCAGGGGGGCACTGAAGCTTTCTTT. Translating gives CASSRLGQGGTEAFF.

This rearrangement joins TRBV12-3 or TRBV12-4 to TRBJ2-1; 9 nucleotides agree with TRBD2. The length of the CDR3 is 11 residues. Germline trimming cut 9 bases from V and 7 bases from J; bases unmatched to any gene: 1. This CDR3 reads CASSGRNEQFF. The CDR3 nucleotides are TGTGCCAGTAGCGGGAGAAATGAGCAGTTCTTC.

In its sample, this clone was seen a few times. This sequence joins TRBV28 and TRBJ1-2; TRBD1 aligns across 9 bases. The germline CDR1 and CDR2 sequences are MDHEN and SYDVKM. The CDR3 has 15 residues. V was clipped by 5 bases and J by 8 bases; unmatched bases: 12. The CDR3 sequence: CASSLPTGGSEGYTF. The CDR3 DNA follows: TGTGCCAGCAGTCTGCCTACAGGGGGCTCAGAAGGCTACACCTTC.

The rearrangement links TRBV2 to TRBJ1-6, with D tentatively TRBD1 (6 bases). Germline lookup yields CDR1 SNHLY and CDR2 FYNNEI. Trimming left V 7 bases short and J 3 bases short, with 25 bases between. The length of the CDR3 is 19 residues. The CDR3 loop reads CASNPPGQGTPFYNSPLHF. DNA for the CDR3: TGTGCCAGCAACCCCCCAGGCCAGGGGACCCCATTCTATAATTCACCCCTCCACTTT.

The chain uses TRBV11-2 and TRBJ1-5; D remains ambiguous. The CDR3 covers 15 residues. The V and J ends lost 0 bases and 6 bases respectively, with 12 bases between them. In germline, CDR1 is SGHAT, CDR2 FQNNGV. The CDR3 reads CASSLDARAGQPQHF. In DNA, the CDR3 is TGTGCCAGCAGCTTAGATGCGCGGGCTGGTCAGCCCCAGCATTTT.

The chain has TRBV11-3 and TRBJ2-3, with 14 bases that match TRBD2. The ends lost 5 bases at V and 5 bases at J; junction bases unmatched: 6. CDR3 length equals 16 residues. Germline CDR1 and CDR2: SGHNT and YENEEA. CDR3 in amino acids: CASSLGLAGELDTQYF. CDR3 sequence (DNA): TGTGCCAGCAGCCTGGGACTAGCGGGAGAGCTAGATACGCAGTATTTT. Full variable domain (outside the CDR3, taken from reference TRBV11-3 and TRBJ2-3): EAGVVQSPRYKIIEKKQPVAFWCNPISGHNTLYWYLQNLGQGPELLIRYENEEAVDDSQLPKDRFSAERLKGVDSTLKIQPAELGDSAVYLCASSLGLAGELDTQYFGPGTRLTVL.